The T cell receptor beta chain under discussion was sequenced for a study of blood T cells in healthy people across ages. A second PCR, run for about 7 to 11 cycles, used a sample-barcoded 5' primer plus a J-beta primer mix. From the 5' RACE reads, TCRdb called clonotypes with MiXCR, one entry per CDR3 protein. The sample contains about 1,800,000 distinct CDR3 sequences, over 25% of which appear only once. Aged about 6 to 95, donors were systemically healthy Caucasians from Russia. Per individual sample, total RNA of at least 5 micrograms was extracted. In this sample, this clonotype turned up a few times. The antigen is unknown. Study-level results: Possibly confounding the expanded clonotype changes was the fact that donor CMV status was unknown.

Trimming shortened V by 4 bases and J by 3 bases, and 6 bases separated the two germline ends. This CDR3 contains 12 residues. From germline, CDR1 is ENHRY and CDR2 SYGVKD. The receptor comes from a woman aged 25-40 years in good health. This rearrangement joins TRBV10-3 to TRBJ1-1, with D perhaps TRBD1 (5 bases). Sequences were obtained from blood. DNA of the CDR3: TGTGCCATCAGTGGGGGGGACACTGAAGCTTTCTTT. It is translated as CAISGGDTEAFF.